The subject of this entry is one T cell receptor beta chain. The antigen remains undetermined. Sequencing used immunoSEQ multiplex PCR; TCRdb keeps in-frame clones, though not all of them. This sample has roughly 2 million clones, with roughly 95% found just once. The entry originates in a study of shared clonotypes between healthy human individuals. Findings and caveats of the study: Shared across a few donors were approximately 5% of the naive CD4 clonotypes.

This clonotype was obtained from a man younger than 35 in good health. Sample: naive CD4+ T cells sorted from blood. Subset noted: CD45RA+ positively selected.

CDR3 loop: CSVKLEPIQYF. The DNA for the CDR3 is TGCAGCGTCAAACTTGAGCCAATTCAGTACTTC. V and J are TRBV20-1 and TRBJ2-4; the D is unclear. Germline V gene data show CDR1 as DFQATT and CDR2 as SNEGSKA (reference sequence). The CDR3 consists of 11 residues.